Listed below are T cell receptor beta chains from one sample, sequenced in a study of T cells after yellow fever vaccination. A single record per CDR3 protein comes from TCRdb applying MiXCR to the 5' RACE reads. The data hold around 340,000 distinct CDR3 sequences, with 8.7% observed a single time. Here the sequenced sample was PBMCs, taken on the day of the first yellow fever vaccination. The receptor set was obtained from a man in his late teens or twenties who received the YFV17D yellow fever vaccine. Both conserved end residues are part of each CDR3. A D gene is named only where the DNA matches it firmly. Part of the rows lack a size; the others show once, few, many or a class for expanded clones.

clone size: few
D gene: TRBD2
J gene: TRBJ2-1
V gene: TRBV15
CDR3 DNA: TGTGCCACCAGCAGAGGATTCTGGGGGGGTCAGAATGAGCAGTTCTTC
CDR3 protein: CATSRGFWGGQNEQFF

clone size: many
D gene: .
J gene: TRBJ1-1
V gene: TRBV12-3/TRBV12-4
CDR3 DNA: TGTGCCAGCAGTTCACACAGGGCAGTGAACACTGAAGCTTTCTTT
CDR3 protein: CASSSHRAVNTEAFF

clone size: .
D gene: TRBD1
J gene: TRBJ2-7
V gene: TRBV7-9
CDR3 DNA: TGTGCCAGCAGCCAAAAAGGGACAGGGGGCTACGAGCAGTACTTC
CDR3 protein: CASSQKGTGGYEQYF

clone size: .
D gene: TRBD2
J gene: TRBJ2-1
V gene: TRBV6-2/TRBV6-3
CDR3 DNA: TGTGCCAGCAGTTTCGGACTAGCGTACAATGAGCAGTTCTTC
CDR3 protein: CASSFGLAYNEQFF

clone size: .
D gene: TRBD2
J gene: TRBJ2-5
V gene: TRBV7-2
CDR3 DNA: TGTGCCAGCAGCACGACTAGCGGGGGCGGAGAGACCCAGTACTTC
CDR3 protein: CASSTTSGGGETQYF

clone size: many
D gene: .
J gene: TRBJ2-1
V gene: TRBV5-1
CDR3 DNA: TGCGCCAGCAGCTTGGAGGGGGGGTCCTACAATGAGCAGTTCTTC
CDR3 protein: CASSLEGGSYNEQFF

clone size: many
D gene: .
J gene: TRBJ1-3
V gene: TRBV7-6
CDR3 DNA: TGTGCCAGCAGCGTGGCCAGTTTCTCTGGAAACACCATATATTTT
CDR3 protein: CASSVASFSGNTIYF

clone size: few
D gene: .
J gene: TRBJ2-7
V gene: TRBV7-2
CDR3 DNA: TGTGCCAGCAGCTTCGGGACGGAGTGGCGCGAGCAGTACTTC
CDR3 protein: CASSFGTEWREQYF

clone size: .
D gene: TRBD2
J gene: TRBJ2-3
V gene: TRBV4-1
CDR3 DNA: TGCGCCAGCAGCCAAGATCCGGGGGGGGGCCTAGCAGATACGCAGTATTTT
CDR3 protein: CASSQDPGGGLADTQYF

clone size: many
D gene: .
J gene: TRBJ2-6
V gene: TRBV24-1
CDR3 DNA: TGTGCCACCAGTGTCGTTCGAACCCCTGGGGCCAACGTCCTGACTTTC
CDR3 protein: CATSVVRTPGANVLTF

clone size: .
D gene: TRBD1
J gene: TRBJ1-5
V gene: TRBV6-5
CDR3 DNA: TGTGCCAGCAGTTACTTGGGACAGGGGGGCAATCAGCCCCAGCATTTT
CDR3 protein: CASSYLGQGGNQPQHF

clone size: many
D gene: .
J gene: TRBJ2-2
V gene: TRBV20-1
CDR3 DNA: TGCAGTGCTAGAGATCCTTCGGGGGTGGCCGGGGAGCTGTTTTTT
CDR3 protein: CSARDPSGVAGELFF

clone size: many
D gene: TRBD1
J gene: TRBJ1-1
V gene: TRBV5-1
CDR3 DNA: TGCGCCAGCAGCCCGGAGGGACAGGGGAACACTGAAGCTTTCTTT
CDR3 protein: CASSPEGQGNTEAFF

clone size: few
D gene: .
J gene: TRBJ1-4
V gene: TRBV3-1
CDR3 DNA: TGTGCCAGCAGCCGCGCTCAGGCGTGGGGGGAAAAACTGTTTTTT
CDR3 protein: CASSRAQAWGEKLFF

clone size: few
D gene: .
J gene: TRBJ1-4
V gene: TRBV4-1
CDR3 DNA: TGCGCCAGCAGCCACGTTCCCCGGACAACTAATGAAAAACTGTTTTTT
CDR3 protein: CASSHVPRTTNEKLFF

clone size: .
D gene: .
J gene: TRBJ2-5
V gene: TRBV7-2
CDR3 DNA: TGTGCCAGCAGCTTAATGCGACTAGGGAATTACCAAGAGACCCAGTACTTC
CDR3 protein: CASSLMRLGNYQETQYF

clone size: .
D gene: .
J gene: TRBJ2-1
V gene: TRBV7-2
CDR3 DNA: TGTGCCAGCAGTGGTCGGGCCAACAATGAGCAGTTCTTC
CDR3 protein: CASSGRANNEQFF

clone size: .
D gene: .
J gene: TRBJ2-1
V gene: TRBV5-4
CDR3 DNA: TGTGCCAGCAGCTTGGGGACTATCGGAAATGAGCAGTTCTTC
CDR3 protein: CASSLGTIGNEQFF

clone size: .
D gene: .
J gene: TRBJ1-2
V gene: TRBV6-5
CDR3 DNA: TGTGCCAGCAGTTACTCGAACGCGTATGGCTACACCTTC
CDR3 protein: CASSYSNAYGYTF

clone size: .
D gene: .
J gene: TRBJ2-1
V gene: TRBV5-6
CDR3 DNA: TGTGCCAGCACCCAACTAGTGCTAGGTGAGCAGTTCTTC
CDR3 protein: CASTQLVLGEQFF

clone size: .
D gene: TRBD2
J gene: TRBJ2-5
V gene: TRBV20-1
CDR3 DNA: TGCAGTGCTAGCCCCGAGTACCTGCGGGGGGGGCAGGAGACCCAGTACTTC
CDR3 protein: CSASPEYLRGGQETQYF

clone size: many
D gene: .
J gene: TRBJ1-2
V gene: TRBV20-1
CDR3 DNA: TGCAGTGCTAGAGGAAGGGGGTTTAATAAAGCCTACACCTTC
CDR3 protein: CSARGRGFNKAYTF

clone size: few
D gene: TRBD2
J gene: TRBJ2-5
V gene: TRBV11-1
CDR3 DNA: TGTGCCAGCAGCTCGCGAGTTGCGCTAGCGGGGGGCCAAGAGACCCAGTACTTC
CDR3 protein: CASSSRVALAGGQETQYF

clone size: .
D gene: .
J gene: TRBJ2-6
V gene: TRBV18
CDR3 DNA: TGTGCCAGCTTAGGAACTGGGGCCAACGTCCTGACTTTC
CDR3 protein: CASLGTGANVLTF

clone size: few
D gene: .
J gene: TRBJ2-1
V gene: TRBV4-2
CDR3 DNA: TGTGCCAGCAGCCAAGCGACCCGCATTGGGCAGTTCTTC
CDR3 protein: CASSQATRIGQFF

clone size: few
D gene: .
J gene: TRBJ1-5
V gene: TRBV19
CDR3 DNA: TGTGCCAGTAGTAAGGTCTCTTTGGGTCAGCCCCAGCATTTT
CDR3 protein: CASSKVSLGQPQHF

clone size: many
D gene: .
J gene: TRBJ1-2
V gene: TRBV7-2
CDR3 DNA: TGTGCCAGCAGCTTTGGTCGGGAGAACTATGGCTACACCTTC
CDR3 protein: CASSFGRENYGYTF

clone size: .
D gene: .
J gene: TRBJ2-7
V gene: TRBV19
CDR3 DNA: TGTGCCAGTAGTATAACGGGCTCAGCCTACGAGCAGTACTTC
CDR3 protein: CASSITGSAYEQYF

clone size: .
D gene: .
J gene: TRBJ2-6
V gene: TRBV18
CDR3 DNA: TGTGCCAGCTCACCAAGGGAAGGTGGGGCCAACGTCCTGACTTTC
CDR3 protein: CASSPREGGANVLTF

clone size: few
D gene: TRBD2
J gene: TRBJ2-5
V gene: TRBV7-2
CDR3 DNA: TGTGCCAGCAGCTTAGTCGGGGCGGGGGGGGAACAAGAGACCCAGTACTTC
CDR3 protein: CASSLVGAGGEQETQYF

clone size: .
D gene: TRBD1
J gene: TRBJ1-5
V gene: TRBV9
CDR3 DNA: TGTGCCAGCAGCCCGAGGGGGCATAGCAATCAGCCCCAGCATTTT
CDR3 protein: CASSPRGHSNQPQHF

clone size: .
D gene: TRBD1
J gene: TRBJ2-7
V gene: TRBV19
CDR3 DNA: TGTGCCACCAAGACAGGGGACCTCTCCTACGAGCAGTACTTC
CDR3 protein: CATKTGDLSYEQYF

clone size: .
D gene: TRBD1
J gene: TRBJ1-1
V gene: TRBV4-3
CDR3 DNA: TGCGCCAGCAGCCAAGCTCGGTTCGGGACAGTGAACACTGAAGCTTTCTTT
CDR3 protein: CASSQARFGTVNTEAFF

clone size: .
D gene: .
J gene: TRBJ1-2
V gene: TRBV7-8
CDR3 DNA: TGTGCCAGCAGCTCAGGAGGTTCTAGTGGCTACACCTTC
CDR3 protein: CASSSGGSSGYTF

clone size: few
D gene: TRBD2
J gene: TRBJ2-7
V gene: TRBV11-2
CDR3 DNA: TGTGCCAGCAGCCATTCCGGGACTAGCGGTTACGAGCAGTACTTC
CDR3 protein: CASSHSGTSGYEQYF

clone size: few
D gene: TRBD1
J gene: TRBJ2-2
V gene: TRBV6-1
CDR3 DNA: TGTGCCAGCGAGCCTAGGGGGCTGTCGGGCACCGGGGAGCTGTTTTTT
CDR3 protein: CASEPRGLSGTGELFF

clone size: few
D gene: .
J gene: TRBJ1-1
V gene: TRBV30
CDR3 DNA: TGTGCCTGGAGTGTACATGGAGGTGAAGCTTTCTTT
CDR3 protein: CAWSVHGGEAFF

clone size: .
D gene: .
J gene: TRBJ2-1
V gene: TRBV5-6
CDR3 DNA: TGTGCCAGCAGCTTGTTGGGGGAAGGCAATGAGCAGTTCTTC
CDR3 protein: CASSLLGEGNEQFF

clone size: few
D gene: .
J gene: TRBJ1-4
V gene: TRBV27
CDR3 DNA: TGTGCCAGCAGTCGAGAGGGGACGGAAAATGAAAAACTGTTTTTT
CDR3 protein: CASSREGTENEKLFF

clone size: few
D gene: TRBD1
J gene: TRBJ2-5
V gene: TRBV4-2
CDR3 DNA: TGTGCCAGCAGCCAAGAGCTACAGGGGGCAGAGACCCAGTACTTC
CDR3 protein: CASSQELQGAETQYF

clone size: few
D gene: .
J gene: TRBJ2-1
V gene: TRBV2
CDR3 DNA: TGTGCCAGCAGTGAAGGAAGGGGACCCTACAATGAGCAGTTCTTC
CDR3 protein: CASSEGRGPYNEQFF

clone size: few
D gene: TRBD1
J gene: TRBJ2-3
V gene: TRBV5-1
CDR3 DNA: TGCGCCAGCAGCTCGGACAGGGGGCTAACAGATACGCAGTATTTT
CDR3 protein: CASSSDRGLTDTQYF

clone size: .
D gene: .
J gene: TRBJ1-2
V gene: TRBV7-9
CDR3 DNA: TGTGCCAGCAGCTTAGACAGGGATTTCTTCTATGGCTACACCTTC
CDR3 protein: CASSLDRDFFYGYTF

clone size: many
D gene: TRBD1
J gene: TRBJ1-6
V gene: TRBV20-1
CDR3 DNA: TGCAGTGCTAGGGGAACAGGGGGAGATTCACCCCTCCACTTT
CDR3 protein: CSARGTGGDSPLHF

clone size: few
D gene: TRBD2
J gene: TRBJ2-7
V gene: TRBV7-6
CDR3 DNA: TGTGCCAGCAGCCCCTCCCGGGGACTAGCGGGGGGTCACGAGCAGTACTTC
CDR3 protein: CASSPSRGLAGGHEQYF

clone size: .
D gene: .
J gene: TRBJ1-1
V gene: TRBV20-1
CDR3 DNA: TGCAGTGCTCGCACTCGGGGGGACGGTGAAGCTTTCTTT
CDR3 protein: CSARTRGDGEAFF

clone size: .
D gene: .
J gene: TRBJ1-4
V gene: TRBV6-6
CDR3 DNA: TGTGCCGCCCGGACATATGAAAAACTGTTTTTT
CDR3 protein: CAARTYEKLFF

clone size: .
D gene: .
J gene: TRBJ2-2
V gene: TRBV4-2
CDR3 DNA: TGTGCCAGCCGCCCAGTACAGCCAACCGGGGAGCTGTTTTTT
CDR3 protein: CASRPVQPTGELFF